This TCR beta chain came from a study of T cell repertoires in cytomegalovirus infection (dated by TCRdb to 2018 to 2020). As for the study more broadly: Donor HLA type was relevant to the analysis, because carriage of CMV infection together with the matching HLA type was indicated by public TCR beta signatures. What the authors observed across the whole study: In both this cohort and an independent cohort of approximately 350 donors, the cumulative frequency of public TCR beta family members distinguished carriers of CMV infection plus the relevant HLA type. The ex vivo response was dominated by HLA-C-restricted CMV-specific TCR beta clonotypes, and the single most frequent clonotype in two of eight donors was supplied by these HLA-C-restricted clonotypes.

In its sample, this clonotype was seen a few times. It has no known antigen specificity. No base-level quality is on record; no much larger clone is a single base apart. The sequencing machine was an Illumina HiSeq 1500. The public reads were run again by TCRdb, first through fastp at Q25 and then through MiXCR, and only productive beta chains were kept. All rows with the same CDR3 protein become a single entry with the most common DNA and genes. Counted in this sample were more than 150,000 distinct CDR3 sequences; roughly 20% of them appeared once. The ten largest clonotypes hold around 2.7% of the sample. The receptor comes from a human donor in good health (CMV status not recorded). Some clones in this sample may be carry-over from other donors' samples. Input material: PBMCs.

The DNA sequence reads TGTGCCAGCAGTTACCCCGCGGGGCGAACTAGCGGGAGGAAGGACGAGCAGTACTTC. It translates as CASSYPAGRTSGRKDEQYF. The rearrangement joined TRBV6-6 to TRBJ2-7; 12 bases in between match TRBD2. Counted from cysteine to phenylalanine, this CDR3 has 19 amino acids. The entry retains the CDR3 DNA only, 57 bases that are in frame from base 1. The germline V gene (reference sequence) provides CDR1 MNHNY and CDR2 SVGAGI. Trimming takes 2 bases off V and 5 bases off J; junction bases not matched to a gene: 16.